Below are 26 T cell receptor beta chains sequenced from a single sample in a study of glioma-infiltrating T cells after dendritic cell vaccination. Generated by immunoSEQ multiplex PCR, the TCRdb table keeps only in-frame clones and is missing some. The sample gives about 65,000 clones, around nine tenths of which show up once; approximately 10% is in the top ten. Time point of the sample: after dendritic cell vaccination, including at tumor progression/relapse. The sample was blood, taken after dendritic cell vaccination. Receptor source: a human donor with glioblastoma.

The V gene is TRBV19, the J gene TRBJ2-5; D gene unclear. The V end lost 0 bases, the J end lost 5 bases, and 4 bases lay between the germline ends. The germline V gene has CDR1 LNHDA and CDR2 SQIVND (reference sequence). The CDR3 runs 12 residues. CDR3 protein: CASSIDGETQYF. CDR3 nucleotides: TGTGCCAGTAGTATAGACGGTGAGACCCAGTACTTC.

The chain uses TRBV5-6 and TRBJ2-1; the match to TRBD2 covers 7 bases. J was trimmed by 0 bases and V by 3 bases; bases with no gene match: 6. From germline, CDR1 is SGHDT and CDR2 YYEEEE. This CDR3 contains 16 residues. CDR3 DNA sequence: TGTGCCAGCAGCTACGCGGGGGTTACCTCCTACAATGAGCAGTTCTTC. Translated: CASSYAGVTSYNEQFF.

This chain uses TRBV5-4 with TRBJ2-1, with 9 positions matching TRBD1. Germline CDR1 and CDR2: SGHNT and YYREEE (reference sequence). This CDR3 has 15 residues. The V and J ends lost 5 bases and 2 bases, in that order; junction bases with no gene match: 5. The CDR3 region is CASRIGQGTYNEQFF. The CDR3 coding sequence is TGTGCCAGCAGGATCGGACAGGGGACCTACAATGAGCAGTTCTTC.

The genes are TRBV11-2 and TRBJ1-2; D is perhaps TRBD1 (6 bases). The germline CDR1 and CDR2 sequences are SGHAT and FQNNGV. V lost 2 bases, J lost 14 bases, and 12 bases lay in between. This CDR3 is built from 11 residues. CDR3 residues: CASSLPGHQTF. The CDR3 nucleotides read TGTGCCAGCAGCTTACCGGGACACCAAACCTTC.

CDR3 DNA sequence: TGTGCCTGGAGTCAAGCGTATGGCTACACCTTC. It yields the protein CAWSQAYGYTF. The chain employs TRBV30 and TRBJ1-2; D remains ambiguous. The germline CDR1 and CDR2 sequences are GTSNPN and SVGIG (reference sequence). This CDR3 has 11 residues. Trimming pared 2 bases from V and 5 bases from J, leaving 6 bases between.

CDR3 in amino acids: CASSLSGGGARETQYF. CDR3 nucleotide sequence: TGCGCCAGCAGCTTGTCGGGTGGGGGCGCGAGAGAGACCCAGTACTTC. This chain connects TRBV5-1 to TRBJ2-5; D might be TRBD1 (6 bases). This CDR3 is built from 16 residues. V was trimmed by 1 base and J by 4 bases, leaving 17 bases between them. Germline V gives CDR1 SGHRS, CDR2 YFSETQ.

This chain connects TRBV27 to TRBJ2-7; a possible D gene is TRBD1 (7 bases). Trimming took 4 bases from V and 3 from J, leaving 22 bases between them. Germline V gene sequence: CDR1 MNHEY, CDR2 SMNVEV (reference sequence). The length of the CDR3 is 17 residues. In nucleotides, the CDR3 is TGTGCCAGCAGTTCCAGACAGGGAGGCTTCCTCAACTACGAGCAGTACTTC. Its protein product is CASSSRQGGFLNYEQYF.

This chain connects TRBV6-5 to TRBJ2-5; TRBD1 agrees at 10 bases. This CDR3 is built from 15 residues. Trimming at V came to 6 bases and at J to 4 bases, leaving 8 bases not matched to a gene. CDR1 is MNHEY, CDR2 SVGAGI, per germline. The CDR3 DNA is TGTGCCAGCAGCTACGACAGGGGGCGCGGAGAGACCCAGTACTTC. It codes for CASSYDRGRGETQYF.

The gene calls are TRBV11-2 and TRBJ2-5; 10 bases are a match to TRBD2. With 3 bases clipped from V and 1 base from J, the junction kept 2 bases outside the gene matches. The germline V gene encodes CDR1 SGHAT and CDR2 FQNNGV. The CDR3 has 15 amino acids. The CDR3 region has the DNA TGTGCCAGCAGCTTCGGGACTAGCGTCCAAGAGACCCAGTACTTC. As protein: CASSFGTSVQETQYF.

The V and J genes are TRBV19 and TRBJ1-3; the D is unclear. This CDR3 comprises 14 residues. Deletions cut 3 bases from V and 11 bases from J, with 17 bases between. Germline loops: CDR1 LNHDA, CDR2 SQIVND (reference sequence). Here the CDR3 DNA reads TGTGCCAGTAGTATTGCCGGGAACCTGGGCGCCATATATTTT. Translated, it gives CASSIAGNLGAIYF.

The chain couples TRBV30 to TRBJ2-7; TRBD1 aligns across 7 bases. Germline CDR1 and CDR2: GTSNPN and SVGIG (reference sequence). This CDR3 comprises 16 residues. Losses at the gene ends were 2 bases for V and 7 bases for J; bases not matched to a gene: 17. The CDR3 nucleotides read TGTGCCTGGAGTCTACCTTACACCGGGACAGTGAAAGAGCAGTACTTC. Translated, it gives CAWSLPYTGTVKEQYF.

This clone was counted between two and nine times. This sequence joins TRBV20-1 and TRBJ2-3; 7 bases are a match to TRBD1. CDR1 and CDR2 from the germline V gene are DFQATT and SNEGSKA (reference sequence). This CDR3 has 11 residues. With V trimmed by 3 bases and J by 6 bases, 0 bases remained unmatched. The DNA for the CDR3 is TGCAGTGCTAGCAGGGGGGATACGCAGTATTTT. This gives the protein CSASRGDTQYF.

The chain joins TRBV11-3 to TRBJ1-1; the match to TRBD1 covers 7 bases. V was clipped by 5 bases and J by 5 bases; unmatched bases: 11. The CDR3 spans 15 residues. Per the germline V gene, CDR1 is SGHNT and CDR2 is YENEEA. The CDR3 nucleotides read TGTGCCAGCAGCCTGCGGACAGGAGAGAATACTGAAGCTTTCTTT. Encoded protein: CASSLRTGENTEAFF.

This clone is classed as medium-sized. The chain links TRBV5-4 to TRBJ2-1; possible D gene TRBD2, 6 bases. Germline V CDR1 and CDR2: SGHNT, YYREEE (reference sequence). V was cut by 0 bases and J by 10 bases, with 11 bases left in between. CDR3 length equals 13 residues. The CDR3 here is CASSLGRGWEQFF. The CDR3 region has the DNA TGTGCCAGCAGCTTGGGGAGGGGATGGGAGCAGTTCTTC.

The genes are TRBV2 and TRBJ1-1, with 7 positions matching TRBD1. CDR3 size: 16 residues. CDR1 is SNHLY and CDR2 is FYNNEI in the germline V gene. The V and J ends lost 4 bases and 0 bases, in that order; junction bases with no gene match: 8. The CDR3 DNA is TGTGCCAGCAGTGCGGACCCCGACAGGGTGAACACTGAAGCTTTCTTT. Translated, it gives CASSADPDRVNTEAFF.

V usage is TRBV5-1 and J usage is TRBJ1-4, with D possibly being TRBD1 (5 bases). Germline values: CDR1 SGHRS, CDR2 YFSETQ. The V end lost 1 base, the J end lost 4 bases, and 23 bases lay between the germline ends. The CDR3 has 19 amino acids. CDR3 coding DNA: TGCGCCAGCAGCTTGAATATAGGAGTCGGGGGTCAGGGTAATGAAAAACTGTTTTTT. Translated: CASSLNIGVGGQGNEKLFF.

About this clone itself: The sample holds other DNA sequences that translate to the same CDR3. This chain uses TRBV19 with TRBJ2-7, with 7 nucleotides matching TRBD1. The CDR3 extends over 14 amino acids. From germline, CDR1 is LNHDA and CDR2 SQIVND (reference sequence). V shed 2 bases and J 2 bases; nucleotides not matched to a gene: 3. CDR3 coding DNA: TGTGCCAGTAGTATAAGGGACAGAACCTACGAGCAGTACTTC. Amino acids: CASSIRDRTYEQYF.

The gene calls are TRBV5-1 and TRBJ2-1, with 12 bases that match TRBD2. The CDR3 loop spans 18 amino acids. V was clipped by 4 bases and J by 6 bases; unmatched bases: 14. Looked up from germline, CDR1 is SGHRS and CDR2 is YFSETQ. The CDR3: CASSTVEASGRAVNEQFF. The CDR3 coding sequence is TGCGCCAGCAGCACCGTGGAAGCTAGCGGGAGGGCAGTCAATGAGCAGTTCTTC.

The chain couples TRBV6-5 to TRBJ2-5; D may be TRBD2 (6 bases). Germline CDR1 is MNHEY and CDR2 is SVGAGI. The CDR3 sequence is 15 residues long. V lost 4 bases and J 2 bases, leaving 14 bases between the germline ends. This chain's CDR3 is CASSSEGLGQETQYF. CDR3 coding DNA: TGTGCCAGCAGTTCCGAGGGACTCGGACAAGAGACCCAGTACTTC.

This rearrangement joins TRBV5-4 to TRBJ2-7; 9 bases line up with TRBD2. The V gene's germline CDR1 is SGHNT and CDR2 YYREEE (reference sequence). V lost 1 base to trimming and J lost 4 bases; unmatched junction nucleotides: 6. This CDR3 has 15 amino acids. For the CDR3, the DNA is TGTGCCAGCAGCTTGAGTACTAGCGGGTGGTACGAGCAGTACTTC. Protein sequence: CASSLSTSGWYEQYF.

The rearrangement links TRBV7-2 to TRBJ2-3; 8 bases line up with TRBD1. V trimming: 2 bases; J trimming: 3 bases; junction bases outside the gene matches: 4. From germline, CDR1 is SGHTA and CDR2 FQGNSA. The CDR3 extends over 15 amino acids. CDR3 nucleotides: TGTGCCAGCAGCTTAATGGACAGGGCAACAGATACGCAGTATTTT. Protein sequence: CASSLMDRATDTQYF.

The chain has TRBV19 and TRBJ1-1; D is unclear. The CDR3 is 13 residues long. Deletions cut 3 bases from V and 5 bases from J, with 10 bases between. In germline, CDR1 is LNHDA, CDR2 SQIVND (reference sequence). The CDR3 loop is CASSISTGTEAFF. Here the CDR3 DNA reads TGTGCCAGTAGTATCTCGACCGGGACTGAAGCTTTCTTT.

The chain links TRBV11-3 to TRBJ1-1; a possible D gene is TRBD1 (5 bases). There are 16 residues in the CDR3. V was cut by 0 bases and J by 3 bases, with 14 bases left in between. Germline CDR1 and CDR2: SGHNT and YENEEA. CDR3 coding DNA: TGTGCCAGCAGCTTAGATACCCCAGGGATGCACACTGAAGCTTTCTTT. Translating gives CASSLDTPGMHTEAFF.

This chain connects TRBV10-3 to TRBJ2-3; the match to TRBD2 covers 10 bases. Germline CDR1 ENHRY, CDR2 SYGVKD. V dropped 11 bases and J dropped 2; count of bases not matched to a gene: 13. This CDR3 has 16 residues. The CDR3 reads CAVTQGLAGDTDTQYF. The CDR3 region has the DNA TGTGCCGTCACCCAGGGCCTAGCGGGGGACACAGATACGCAGTATTTT.

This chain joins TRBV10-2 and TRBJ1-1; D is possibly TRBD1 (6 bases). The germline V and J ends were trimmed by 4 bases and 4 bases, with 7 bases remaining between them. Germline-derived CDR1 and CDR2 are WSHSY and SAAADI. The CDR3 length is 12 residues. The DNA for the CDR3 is TGCGCCAGCAGTGTAGGGGGCACTGAAGCTTTCTTT. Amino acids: CASSVGGTEAFF.

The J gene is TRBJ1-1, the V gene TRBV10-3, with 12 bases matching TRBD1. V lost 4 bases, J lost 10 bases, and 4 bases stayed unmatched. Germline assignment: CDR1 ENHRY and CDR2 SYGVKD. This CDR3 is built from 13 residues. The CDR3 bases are TGTGCCATCAGTGGGGGACAGGGGGCTGTAGCTTTCTTT. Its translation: CAISGGQGAVAFF.